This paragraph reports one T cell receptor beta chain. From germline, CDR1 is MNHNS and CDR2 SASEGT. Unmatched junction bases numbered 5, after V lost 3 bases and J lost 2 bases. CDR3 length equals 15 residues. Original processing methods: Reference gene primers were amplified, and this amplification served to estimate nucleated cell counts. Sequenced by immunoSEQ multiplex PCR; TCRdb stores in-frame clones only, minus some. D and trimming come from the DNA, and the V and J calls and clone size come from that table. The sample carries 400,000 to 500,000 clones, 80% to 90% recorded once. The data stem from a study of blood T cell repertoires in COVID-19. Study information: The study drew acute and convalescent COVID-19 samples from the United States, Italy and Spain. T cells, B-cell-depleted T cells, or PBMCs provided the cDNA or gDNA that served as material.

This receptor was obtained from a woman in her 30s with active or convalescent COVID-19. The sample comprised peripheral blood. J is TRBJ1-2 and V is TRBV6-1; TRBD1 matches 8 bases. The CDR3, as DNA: TGTGCCAGCAGTGATAGGACAGGGACGAACTATGGCTACACCTTC. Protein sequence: CASSDRTGTNYGYTF.